These 23 T cell receptor beta chains were all obtained from the same sample, sequenced in a study of CXCR3-negative and CXCR3-positive naive CD8 T cells. Antigen specificity for these receptors is unknown. UMI-labeled 5' RACE TRB cDNA libraries were prepared from the cells. TCRdb re-called the 5' RACE reads, yielding one record per CDR3 amino acid sequence without DNA. The sample shows approximately 100,000 distinct CDR3 sequences, and about 0.35% sits with its ten largest clones. Points from the study as a whole: TRB CDR3s of CXCR3-positive naive cells were more hydrophobic than those of CXCR3-negative naive cells.

Sequencing was done on a sample of naive CXCR3+ CD8+ T cells from blood. Subset here: CD45RO-CCR7+CD27+CD95- naive CD8+ T cells expressing CXCR3 (TNR3+). Receptors originate from a human donor in good health. Some clones in this sample may be carry-over from other donors' samples.

The V call is TRBV28, the J call TRBJ2-2; TCRdb's D call of TRBD2 is untestable without DNA. This CDR3 contains 15 residues. Germline loops: CDR1 MDHEN, CDR2 SYDVKM. The CDR3 here is CASSFGLAGIGELFF.

The rearrangement links TRBV20-1 to TRBJ2-7; the D call of TRBD2 rests on TCRdb alone, since no DNA is present to check it. The CDR3 has 14 residues. CDR1 is DFQATT, CDR2 SNEGSKA, per germline (reference sequence). This chain's CDR3 is CSARERGTPYEQYF.

The rearrangement uses TRBV28 and TRBJ1-5. Looked up from germline, CDR1 is MDHEN and CDR2 is SYDVKM. The CDR3 spans 16 residues. The CDR3 protein is CASSLFLSGSNQPQHF.

The chain links TRBV7-6 to TRBJ2-2; without DNA, the TCRdb call of TRBD1 cannot be checked. The CDR3 runs 16 residues. Germline V lookup: CDR1 SGHVS, CDR2 FNYEAQ. CDR3 in amino acids: CASSLARGYSTGELFF.

CDR3: CASSQELLALDPHEQFF. The genes are TRBV14 and TRBJ2-1; the D gene TCRdb calls, TRBD2, cannot be checked with no DNA. Per the germline V gene, CDR1 is SGHDN and CDR2 is FVKESK. This CDR3 spans 17 amino acids.

The chain joins TRBV25-1 to TRBJ2-1. CDR3 length: 15 residues. Germline V lookup: CDR1 MGHDK, CDR2 SYGVNS. The CDR3 spells CASSDGVSVDDEQFF.

The chain combines TRBV28 with TRBJ2-7; TCRdb calls TRBD1, which cannot be checked without DNA. Germline values: CDR1 MDHEN, CDR2 SYDVKM. The CDR3 consists of 14 residues. CDR3: CASSPTGLSYEQYF. The full variable domain, with the rest looked up from reference TRBV28 and TRBJ2-7, is DVKVTQSSRYLVKRTGEKVFLECVQDMDHENMFWYRQDPGLGLRLIYFSYDVKMKEKGDIPEGYSVSREKKERFSLILESASTNQTSMYLCASSPTGLSYEQYFGPGTRLTVT.

The chain has TRBV12-3 or TRBV12-4 and TRBJ2-1; TCRdb reports TRBD1, a call that lacks DNA to check it against. The CDR3 runs 14 residues. The CDR3 loop is CASRRWDSFNEQFF.

This chain uses TRBV4-1 with TRBJ1-2; the D call of TRBD1 rests on TCRdb alone, since no DNA is present to check it. The CDR3 loop spans 15 amino acids. Germline assignment: CDR1 MGHRA and CDR2 YSYEKL. CDR3 region: CASSQGVRPLYGYTF.

The chain links TRBV11-2 to TRBJ2-5. CDR1 and CDR2 from the germline V gene are SGHAT and FQNNGV. The CDR3 loop spans 12 amino acids. CDR3 loop: CASSEDKETQYF.

The chain links TRBV9 to TRBJ1-2; TCRdb gives TRBD1 as the D gene, but with no DNA this cannot be confirmed. The CDR3 is 13 amino acids. The germline CDR1 and CDR2 sequences are SGDLS and YYNGEE. CDR3: CASSSGTEYGYTF. The full variable domain, in which reference TRBV9 and TRBJ1-2 provide the parts outside the CDR3, is DSGVTQTPKHLITATGQRVTLRCSPRSGDLSVYWYQQSLDQGLQFLIQYYNGEERAKGNILERFSAQQFPDLHSELNLSSLELGDSALYFCASSSGTEYGYTFGSGTRLTVV.

V gene TRBV29-1 combines with J gene TRBJ2-1; there is no DNA to check the TCRdb D call of TRBD2. Germline V gene lookup returns CDR1 SQVTM and CDR2 ANQGSEA. CDR3 size: 14 residues. The CDR3 protein is CSVGEGTSYNEQFF.

The chain combines TRBV12-3 or TRBV12-4 with TRBJ2-7; TCRdb calls TRBD2, which cannot be checked without DNA. The CDR3 is made up of 18 amino acids. CDR3: CASSLAYRAGRGLGEQYF.

The rearrangement uses TRBV10-1 and TRBJ1-5. Per the germline V gene, CDR1 is WNHNN and CDR2 is SYGVQD (reference sequence). This CDR3 region has 15 residues. The CDR3 sequence is CASSKGRYSNQPQHF.

V and J are TRBV7-8 and TRBJ2-7; with no DNA, the TCRdb D assignment of TRBD1 cannot be verified. The CDR3 sequence is 15 residues long. Germline CDR1 is SGHVS and CDR2 is FQNEAQ. CDR3 in amino acids: CASSDLPGVNYEQYF.

The V and J genes are TRBV3-1 and TRBJ2-7; TCRdb's D gene call, TRBD2, goes unchecked for lack of DNA. Germline values: CDR1 LGHDT, CDR2 YNNKEL (reference sequence). This CDR3 comprises 17 residues. The CDR3 reads CASSQGVGASGTYEQYF.

The chain has TRBV6-5 and TRBJ1-2; TCRdb returns TRBD1, unconfirmable since there is no DNA. CDR3 length: 15 residues. Germline-derived CDR1 and CDR2 are MNHEY and SVGAGI. This CDR3 is CASIEGVGINYGYTF.

This chain links TRBV5-1 with TRBJ1-2. The germline gives CDR1 SGHRS, CDR2 YFSETQ. This CDR3 has 12 residues. CDR3 in amino acids: CASSWDSRGYTF.

CDR3 residues: CASSLGTEGQYF. The chain couples TRBV7-9 to TRBJ2-7. This CDR3 comprises 12 residues. From germline, CDR1 is SEHNR and CDR2 FQNEAQ (reference sequence).

V gene TRBV5-1 combines with J gene TRBJ2-1; TCRdb returns TRBD2, unconfirmable since there is no DNA. The CDR3 has 15 amino acids. The V gene's germline CDR1 is SGHRS and CDR2 YFSETQ. This chain's CDR3 is CASSLEASGINEQFF.

The chain links TRBV19 to TRBJ2-7; TCRdb's D gene call, TRBD2, goes unchecked for lack of DNA. The CDR3 runs 14 residues. The V gene's germline CDR1 is LNHDA and CDR2 SQIVND (reference sequence). The CDR3 here is CASRIGGTDGEQYF.

The V and J genes are TRBV29-1 and TRBJ1-2; TCRdb's D call of TRBD1 is untestable without DNA. The length of the CDR3 is 13 residues. Germline loops: CDR1 SQVTM, CDR2 ANQGSEA. Here the CDR3 reads CSFDNPGWNGYTF.

The chain uses TRBV6-2 or TRBV6-3 and TRBJ1-5; TCRdb's assignment of TRBD1 cannot be checked, as there is no DNA. Germline-derived CDR1 and CDR2 are MNHEY and SVGEGT. This CDR3 has 17 residues. CDR3 region: CASSRSPLRAGNQPQHF.